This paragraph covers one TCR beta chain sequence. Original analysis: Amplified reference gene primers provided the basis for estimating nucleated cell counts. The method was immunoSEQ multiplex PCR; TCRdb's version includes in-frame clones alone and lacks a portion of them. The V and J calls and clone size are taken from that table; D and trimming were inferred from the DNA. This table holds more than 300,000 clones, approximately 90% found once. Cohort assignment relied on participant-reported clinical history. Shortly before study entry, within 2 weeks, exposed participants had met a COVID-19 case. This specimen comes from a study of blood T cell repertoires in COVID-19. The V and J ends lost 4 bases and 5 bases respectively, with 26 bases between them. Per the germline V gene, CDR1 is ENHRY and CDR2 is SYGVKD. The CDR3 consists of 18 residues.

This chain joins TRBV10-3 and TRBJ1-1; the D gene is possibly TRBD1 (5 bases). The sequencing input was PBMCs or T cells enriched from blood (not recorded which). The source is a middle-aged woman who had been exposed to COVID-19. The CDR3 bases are TGTGCCATCAGTGTCCTGGGTGGGGCCGCTCAAAAAGGAACTGAAGCTTTCTTT. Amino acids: CAISVLGGAAQKGTEAFF.